This entry features one T cell receptor (beta chain) sequence. The antigen is not known. The entry originates in a study of T cell responses to AZD1222 COVID-19 vaccine. Whole-study results and caveats: At baseline, seropositivity was found in only a handful of AZD1222 recipients. Nearly half of spike-specific TCRs reportedly go after variant regions that carry no mutations. White British people made up most donors, females outnumbered males, and clonal diversity was possibly underestimated.

Second-dose intervals near 4 or 12 weeks were combined. CDR3 length: 15 residues. Trimming removed 0 bases at V and 5 bases at J, with 10 bases between. Repertoires were generated with immunoSEQ multiplex PCR, while TCRdb's copy carries only in-frame clones and drops some. This table holds 120,000 to 150,000 clones, more than 70% found once. The chain is built from TRBV23-1 and TRBJ1-4; D gene uncertain. TRBV23-1 carries the ORF label, with uncertain function. This specimen was peripheral blood, taken 28 days after the second AZD1222 dose. The receptor comes from an adult who received the AZD1222 COVID-19 vaccine. The CDR3 sequence is CASSQSVQRNEKLFF. CDR3 in DNA: TGCGCCAGCAGTCAATCCGTACAGAGGAATGAAAAACTGTTTTTT.